This entry features one T cell receptor (beta chain) sequence. The same CDR3 also results from other DNA sequences found in this sample. Study processing details: Amplification of reference gene primers provided the estimated nucleated cell counts. Method: immunoSEQ multiplex PCR; TCRdb's copy keeps in-frame clones and lacks some. Clone size and the V and J calls come from that table; the DNA yielded D and trimming. The table includes more than 70,000 clones, 86% detected once. This sample is part of a study of blood T cell repertoires in COVID-19. Study overall: The study drew acute and convalescent COVID-19 samples from the United States, Italy and Spain. T cells, B-cell-depleted T cells, or PBMCs supplied cDNA or gDNA.

This CDR3 has 15 residues. Germline V CDR1 and CDR2: MNHNS, SASEGT. V was clipped by 1 base and J by 3 bases; unmatched bases: 2. This chain joins TRBV6-1 and TRBJ1-5; 8 bases match TRBD1. The TCR was taken from a man between 60 and 70 years old with acute or convalescent COVID-19. The specimen was peripheral blood. The CDR3 DNA is TGTGCCAGCAGTGAAGGACAGGGGTCCAATCAGCCCCAGCATTTT. Translation gives CASSEGQGSNQPQHF.